The clone carrying this T cell receptor (beta chain) has only a few counts. Germline assignment: CDR1 MDHEN and CDR2 SYDVKM. The CDR3 runs 17 residues. Trimming removed 4 bases at V and 5 bases at J, with 21 bases between. These data are taken from a study of response to subunit inactivated influenza vaccine. Each CDR3 protein is one row after TCRdb ran MiXCR on the RT-PCR reads. This table holds over 400,000 distinct CDR3 sequences, approximately 11% found once. This material consisted of PBMCs from blood, taken 40 to 50 days after vaccination. The receptor's source is a middle-aged man who received an inactivated influenza vaccine. The gene calls are TRBV28 and TRBJ2-1; tentatively, D is TRBD2 (6 bases). DNA for the CDR3: TGTGCCAGCAGTTCTCCCCGTACGGGGGAGCCCAACAATGAGCAGTTCTTC. Translating gives CASSSPRTGEPNNEQFF.